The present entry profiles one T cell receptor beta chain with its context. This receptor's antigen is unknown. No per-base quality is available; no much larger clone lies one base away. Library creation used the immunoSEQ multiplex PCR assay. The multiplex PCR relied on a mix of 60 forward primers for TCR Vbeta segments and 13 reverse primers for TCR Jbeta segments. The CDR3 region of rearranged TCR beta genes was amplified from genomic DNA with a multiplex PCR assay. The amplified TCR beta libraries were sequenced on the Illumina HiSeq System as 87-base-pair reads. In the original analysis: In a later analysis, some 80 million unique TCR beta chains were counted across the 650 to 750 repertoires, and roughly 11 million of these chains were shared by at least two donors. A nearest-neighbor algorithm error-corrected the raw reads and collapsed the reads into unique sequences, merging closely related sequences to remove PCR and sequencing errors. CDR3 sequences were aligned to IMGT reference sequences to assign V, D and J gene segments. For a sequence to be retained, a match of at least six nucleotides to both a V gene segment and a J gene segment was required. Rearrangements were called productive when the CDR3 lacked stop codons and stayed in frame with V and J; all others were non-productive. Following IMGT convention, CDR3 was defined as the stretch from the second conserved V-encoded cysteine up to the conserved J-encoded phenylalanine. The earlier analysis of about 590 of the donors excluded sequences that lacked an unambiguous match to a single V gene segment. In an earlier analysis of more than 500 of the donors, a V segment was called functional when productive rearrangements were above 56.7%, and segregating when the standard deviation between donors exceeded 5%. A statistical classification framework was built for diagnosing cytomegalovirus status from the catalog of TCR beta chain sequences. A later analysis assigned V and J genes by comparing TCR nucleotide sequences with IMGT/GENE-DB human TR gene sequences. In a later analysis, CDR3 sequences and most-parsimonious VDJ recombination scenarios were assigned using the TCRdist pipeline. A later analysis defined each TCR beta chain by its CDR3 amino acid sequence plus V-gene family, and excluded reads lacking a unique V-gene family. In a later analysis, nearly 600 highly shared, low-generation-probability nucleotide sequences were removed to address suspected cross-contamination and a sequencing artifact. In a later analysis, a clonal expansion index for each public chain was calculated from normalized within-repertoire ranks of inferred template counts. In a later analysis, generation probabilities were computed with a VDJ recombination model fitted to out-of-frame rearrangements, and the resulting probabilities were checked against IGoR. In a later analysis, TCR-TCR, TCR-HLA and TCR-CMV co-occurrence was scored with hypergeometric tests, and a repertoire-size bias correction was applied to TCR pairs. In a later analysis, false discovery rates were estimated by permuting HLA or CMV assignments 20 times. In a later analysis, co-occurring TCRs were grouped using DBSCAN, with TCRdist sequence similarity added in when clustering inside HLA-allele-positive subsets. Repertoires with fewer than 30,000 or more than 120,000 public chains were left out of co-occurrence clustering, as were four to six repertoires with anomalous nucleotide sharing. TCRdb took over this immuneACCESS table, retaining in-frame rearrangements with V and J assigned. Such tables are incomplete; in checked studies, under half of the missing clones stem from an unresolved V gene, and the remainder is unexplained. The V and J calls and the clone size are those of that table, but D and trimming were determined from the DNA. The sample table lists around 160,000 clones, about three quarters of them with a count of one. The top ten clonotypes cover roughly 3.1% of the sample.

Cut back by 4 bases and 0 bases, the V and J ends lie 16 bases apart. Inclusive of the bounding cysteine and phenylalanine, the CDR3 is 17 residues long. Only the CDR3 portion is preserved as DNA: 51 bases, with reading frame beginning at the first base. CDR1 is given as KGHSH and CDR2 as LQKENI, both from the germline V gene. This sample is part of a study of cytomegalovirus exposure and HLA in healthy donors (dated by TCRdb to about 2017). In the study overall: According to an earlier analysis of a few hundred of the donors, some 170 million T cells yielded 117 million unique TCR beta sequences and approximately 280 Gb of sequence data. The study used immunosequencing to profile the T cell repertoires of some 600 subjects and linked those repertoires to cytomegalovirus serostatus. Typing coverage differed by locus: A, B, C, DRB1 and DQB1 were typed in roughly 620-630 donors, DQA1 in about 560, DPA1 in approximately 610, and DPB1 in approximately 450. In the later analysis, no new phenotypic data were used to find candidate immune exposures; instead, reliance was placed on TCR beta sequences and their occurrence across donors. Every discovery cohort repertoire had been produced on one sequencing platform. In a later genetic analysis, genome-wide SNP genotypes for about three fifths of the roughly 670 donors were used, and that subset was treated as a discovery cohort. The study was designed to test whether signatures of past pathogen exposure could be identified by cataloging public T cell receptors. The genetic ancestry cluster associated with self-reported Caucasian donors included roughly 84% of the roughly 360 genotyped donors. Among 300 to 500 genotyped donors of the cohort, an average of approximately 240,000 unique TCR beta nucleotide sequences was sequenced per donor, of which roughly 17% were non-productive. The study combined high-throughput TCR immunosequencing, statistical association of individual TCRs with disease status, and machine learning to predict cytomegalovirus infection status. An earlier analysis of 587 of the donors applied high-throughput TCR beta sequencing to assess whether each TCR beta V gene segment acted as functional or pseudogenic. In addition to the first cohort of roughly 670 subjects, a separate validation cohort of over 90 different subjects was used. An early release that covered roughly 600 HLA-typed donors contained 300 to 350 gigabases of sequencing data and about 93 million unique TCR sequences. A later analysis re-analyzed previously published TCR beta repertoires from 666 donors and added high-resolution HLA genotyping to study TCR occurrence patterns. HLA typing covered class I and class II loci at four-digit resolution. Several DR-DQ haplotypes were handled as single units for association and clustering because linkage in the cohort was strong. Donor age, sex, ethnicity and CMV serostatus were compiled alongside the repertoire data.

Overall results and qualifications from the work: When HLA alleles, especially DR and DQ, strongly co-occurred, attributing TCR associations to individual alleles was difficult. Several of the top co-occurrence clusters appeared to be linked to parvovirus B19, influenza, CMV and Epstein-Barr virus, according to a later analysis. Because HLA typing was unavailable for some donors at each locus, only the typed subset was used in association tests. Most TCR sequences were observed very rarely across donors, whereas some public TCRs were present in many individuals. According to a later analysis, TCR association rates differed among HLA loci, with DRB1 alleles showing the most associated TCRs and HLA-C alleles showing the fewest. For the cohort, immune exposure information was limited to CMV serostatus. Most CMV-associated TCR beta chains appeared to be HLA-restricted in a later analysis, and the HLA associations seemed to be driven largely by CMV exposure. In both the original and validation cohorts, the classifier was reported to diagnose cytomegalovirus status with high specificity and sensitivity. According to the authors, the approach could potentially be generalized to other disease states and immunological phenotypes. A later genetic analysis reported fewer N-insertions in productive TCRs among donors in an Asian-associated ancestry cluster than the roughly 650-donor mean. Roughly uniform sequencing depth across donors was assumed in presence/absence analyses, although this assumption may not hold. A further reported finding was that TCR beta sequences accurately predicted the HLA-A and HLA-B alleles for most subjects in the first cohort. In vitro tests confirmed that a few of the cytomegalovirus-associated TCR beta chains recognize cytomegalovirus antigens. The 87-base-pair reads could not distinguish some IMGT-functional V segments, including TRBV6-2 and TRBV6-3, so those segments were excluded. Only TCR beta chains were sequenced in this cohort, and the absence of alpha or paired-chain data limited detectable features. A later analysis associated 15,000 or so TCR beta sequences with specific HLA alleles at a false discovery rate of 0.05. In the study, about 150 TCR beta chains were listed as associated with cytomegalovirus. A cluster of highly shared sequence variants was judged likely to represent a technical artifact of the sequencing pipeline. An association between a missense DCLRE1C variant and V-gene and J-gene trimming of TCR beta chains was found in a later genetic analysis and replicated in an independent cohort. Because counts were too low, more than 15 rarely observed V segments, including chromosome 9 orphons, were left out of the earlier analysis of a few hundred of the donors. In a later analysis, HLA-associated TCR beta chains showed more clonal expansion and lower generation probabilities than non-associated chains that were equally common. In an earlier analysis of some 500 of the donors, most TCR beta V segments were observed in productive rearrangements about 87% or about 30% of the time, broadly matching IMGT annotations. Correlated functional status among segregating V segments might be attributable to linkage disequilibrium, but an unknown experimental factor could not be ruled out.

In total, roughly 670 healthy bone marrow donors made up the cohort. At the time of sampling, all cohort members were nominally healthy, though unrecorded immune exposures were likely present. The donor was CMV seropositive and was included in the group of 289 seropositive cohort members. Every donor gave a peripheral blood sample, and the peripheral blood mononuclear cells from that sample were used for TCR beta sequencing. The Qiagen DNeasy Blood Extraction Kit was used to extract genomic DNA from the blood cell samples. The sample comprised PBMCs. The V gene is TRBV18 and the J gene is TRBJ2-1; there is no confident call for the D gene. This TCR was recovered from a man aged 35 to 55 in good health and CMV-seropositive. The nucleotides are TGTGCCAGCTCACTGAGAAAACCCACGAGCTCCTACAATGAGCAGTTCTTC. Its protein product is CASSLRKPTSSYNEQFF.